These 19 T cell receptor beta chains originate from one sample sequenced in a study of brain T cells in children with intractable seizures. Time point in this sample: blood from clinic visit 5 months post-surgery; TSC patient then seizure free. The repertoire was sequenced with immunoSEQ multiplex PCR; TCRdb's copy has only in-frame clones and lacks some. This table has 300,000 to 400,000 clones, over 90% appearing once. The sample here was peripheral blood, taken more than 4 months after surgery. These receptors were collected from a boy younger than two with tuberous sclerosis and intractable seizures.

For the CDR3, the DNA is TGTGCCAGCACCCTAATGACGGCGGGTGAGCAGTACTTC. Amino acid sequence: CASTLMTAGEQYF. The chain combines TRBV28 with TRBJ2-7; weak D call: TRBD2 (5 bases). Deletions cut 7 bases from V and 7 bases from J, with 17 bases between. This CDR3 is built from 13 residues. Germline V gene lookup returns CDR1 MDHEN and CDR2 SYDVKM.

This clone was seen a few times. The genes are TRBV5-6 and TRBJ2-2; 8 bases align to TRBD1. Germline V CDR1 and CDR2: SGHDT, YYEEEE. CDR3 length: 15 residues. Losses at the gene ends were 7 bases for V and 4 bases for J; bases not matched to a gene: 9. The CDR3 coding sequence is TGTGCCAGCGGAAGGACAGGACAGGGCACCGGGGAGCTGTTTTTT. It specifies CASGRTGQGTGELFF.

With respect to this clone: Other DNA sequences in this sample translate to the same CDR3. The chain joins TRBV19 to TRBJ2-7, with TRBD2 as a possible D gene (5 bases). Trimming left V 1 base short and J 1 base short, with 8 bases between. The germline V gene has CDR1 LNHDA and CDR2 SQIVND (reference sequence). The CDR3 is made up of 14 amino acids. The chain's CDR3 is CASSIAGSSYEQYF. CDR3 nucleotide sequence: TGTGCCAGTAGTATAGCGGGGTCATCCTACGAGCAGTACTTC.

The chain combines TRBV6-1 with TRBJ1-3; no definite D call. Germline values: CDR1 MNHNS, CDR2 SASEGT. The CDR3 is made up of 18 amino acids. V lost 3 bases, J lost 1 base, and 19 bases lay in between. The chain's CDR3 is CASSEVGRLSASGNTIYF. The CDR3 bases are TGTGCCAGCAGTGAGGTGGGCAGACTCAGTGCGTCTGGAAACACCATATATTTT.

In its sample, this clone was seen a few times. This rearrangement joins TRBV6-5 to TRBJ1-6, with TRBD1 matching over 7 bases. Germline loops: CDR1 MNHEY, CDR2 SVGAGI. V lost 6 bases to trimming and J lost 4 bases; unmatched junction nucleotides: 6. CDR3 length: 15 residues. The CDR3 coding sequence is TGTGCCAGCAGGCCAGGGGGGTCTTATAATTCACCCCTCCACTTT. Its translation: CASRPGGSYNSPLHF.

The chain recombines TRBV5-1 with TRBJ1-5; D may be TRBD1 (5 bases). V shed 1 base and J shed 1 base, with 9 bases lying between them. The CDR3 is made up of 15 amino acids. CDR1 SGHRS and CDR2 YFSETQ come from the germline V gene. CDR3 protein: CASSLYGQSNQPQHF. CDR3 nucleotides: TGCGCCAGCAGCTTGTACGGACAAAGCAATCAGCCCCAGCATTTT.

This chain links TRBV21-1 with TRBJ1-2. TRBV21-1 counts as a pseudogene. The CDR3 is 16 residues long. As DNA, the CDR3 is TGTGCCAGCAGCAAAGCAGGGCGGAAACCTAACTATGGCTACACCTTC. Protein: CASSKAGRKPNYGYTF.

This chain uses TRBV25-1 with TRBJ1-1; TRBD1 might be the D (6 bases). Trimming stripped 0 bases from V and 5 bases from J, with 13 bases between. CDR1 is MGHDK, CDR2 SYGVNS, per germline. This CDR3 region has 15 residues. The CDR3 sequence: CASSEYGGLQTEAFF. The CDR3 DNA reads as TGTGCCAGCAGTGAATATGGGGGCCTCCAGACTGAAGCTTTCTTT.

This clone occurred once. This chain links TRBV7-9 with TRBJ1-6; no firm D call. CDR1 and CDR2 (germline): SEHNR, FQNEAQ (reference sequence). CDR3 length equals 14 residues. Deletions cut 3 bases from V and 6 bases from J, with 9 bases between. For the CDR3, the DNA is TGTGCCAGCAGCTTTTTCCTGCCTAATTCACCCCTCCACTTT. This sequence encodes CASSFFLPNSPLHF.

In its sample, this clone was seen a few times. The chain joins TRBV30 to TRBJ1-3, with D unresolved. Trimming cost V 0 bases and J 0 bases, with 6 bases left between them. The germline gives CDR1 GTSNPN, CDR2 SVGIG (reference sequence). This CDR3 has 14 residues. For the CDR3, the DNA is TGTGCCTGGAGTGTGGTGGTCTCTGGAAACACCATATATTTT. It codes for CAWSVVVSGNTIYF.

V gene TRBV25-1 combines with J gene TRBJ1-5, with a weak D call TRBD1 (6 bases). CDR1 and CDR2 (germline): MGHDK, SYGVNS. Trimming removed 5 bases at V and 6 bases at J, with 11 bases between. The CDR3 spans 13 residues. CDR3 nucleotides: TGTGCCAGCAGTAAGGGGGGCGGTCAGCCCCAGCATTTT. Translated, it gives CASSKGGGQPQHF.

This clone occurred once. The chain links TRBV4-1 to TRBJ2-1, with D perhaps matching TRBD1 (6 bases). The CDR3 is 16 residues long. V was pared by 4 bases and J by 1 base, with 14 bases between. Germline V lookup: CDR1 MGHRA, CDR2 YSYEKL. The CDR3 loop reads CASSLHSGQSYNEQFF. CDR3 DNA: TGCGCCAGCAGCCTTCACTCCGGACAGTCCTACAATGAGCAGTTCTTC.

This clone has a single count. V and J are TRBV13 and TRBJ1-5; unclear D gene. The CDR3 is 12 residues long. The ends were cut back, 1 base at V and 6 bases at J, with 4 bases in the middle. The germline gives CDR1 PRHDT, CDR2 FYEKMQ (reference sequence). The chain's CDR3 is CASSLEGQPQHF. CDR3 in DNA: TGTGCCAGCAGCTTAGAGGGTCAGCCCCAGCATTTT.

The chain links TRBV6-6 to TRBJ2-6; TRBD2 might be the D (5 bases). Per germline, CDR1 MNHNY and CDR2 SVGAGI (reference sequence). Trimming took off 2 bases at V and 2 bases at J, with 10 bases between the two ends. The CDR3 runs to 16 residues. The chain's CDR3 is CASSYEGLTGANVLTF. The CDR3 DNA reads as TGTGCCAGCAGTTACGAGGGCTTAACTGGGGCCAACGTCCTGACTTTC.

The chain uses TRBV24-1 and TRBJ1-1; D may be TRBD1 (5 bases). The CDR3 runs 16 residues. CDR1 is KGHDR, CDR2 SFDVKD, per germline. The V end lost 1 base, the J end lost 3 bases, and 14 bases lay between the germline ends. The CDR3 sequence: CATSDLWGRSYTEAFF. CDR3 bases: TGTGCCACCAGTGATTTATGGGGCAGATCATACACTGAAGCTTTCTTT.

V usage is TRBV3-1 (or the pseudogene TRBV3-2) and J usage is TRBJ2-1; 9 bases match TRBD2. The CDR3 consists of 16 residues. Germline V gives CDR1 LGHDT, CDR2 YNNKEL (reference sequence). After removal of 1 base from V and 5 bases from J, the junction contained 6 bases not matched to a gene. The CDR3: CASSQAGTSYNNEQFF. The CDR3 nucleotides are TGTGCCAGCAGCCAAGCCGGGACTAGCTATAACAATGAGCAGTTCTTC.

The rearrangement joins TRBV9 to TRBJ1-1; D possibly corresponds to TRBD1 (5 bases). Germline assignment: CDR1 SGDLS and CDR2 YYNGEE. V lost 0 bases, J lost 5 bases, and 11 bases lay in between. The CDR3 is 14 amino acids. The CDR3 region has the DNA TGTGCCAGCAGCGTAGCTCATCGGGGGACTGAAGCTTTCTTT. Encoded protein: CASSVAHRGTEAFF. Using reference TRBV9 and TRBJ1-1 for the parts outside the CDR3, the full variable domain is DSGVTQTPKHLITATGQRVTLRCSPRSGDLSVYWYQQSLDQGLQFLIQYYNGEERAKGNILERFSAQQFPDLHSELNLSSLELGDSALYFCASSVAHRGTEAFFGQGTRLTVV.

The rearrangement joins TRBV7-9 to TRBJ1-1; D is unclear. This CDR3 spans 11 amino acids. Germline V lookup: CDR1 SEHNR, CDR2 FQNEAQ (reference sequence). V dropped 1 base and J dropped 12 bases, with 9 bases sitting between them. CDR3 in DNA: TGTGCCAGCAGCTTAGTCGGCCAAACTTTCTTT. Its translation is CASSLVGQTFF.

This clone was seen a few times. This specimen includes other DNA sequences encoding the same CDR3. The V gene is TRBV19, the J gene TRBJ1-5; D remains unclear. V dropped 1 base and J dropped 2 bases, with 9 bases sitting between them. This CDR3 region has 15 residues. Germline CDR1 is LNHDA and CDR2 is SQIVND (reference sequence). The CDR3 loop reads CASSIVAGGNQPQHF. The CDR3 DNA is TGTGCCAGTAGTATAGTAGCAGGTGGCAATCAGCCCCAGCATTTT.